The clone carrying this T cell receptor beta chain was seen repeatedly, ten times or more. The data originate from a study of T cells in Graves' hyperthyroidism and ophthalmopathy. Amplification targeted TCR beta CDR3 regions from RNA transcripts. First-round RT-PCR with HTBI primers amplified the TCR CDR3 region. TCRdb redid the calling of the multiplex PCR reads with MiXCR, one entry per CDR3 protein. The sample consists of fewer than 450,000 distinct CDR3 sequences, 15% of them appearing once. This CDR3 contains 16 residues. Germline CDR1 is MDHEN and CDR2 is SYDVKM. With 4 bases clipped from V and 6 bases from J, the junction kept 9 bases outside the gene matches. Every diagnosis used clinical symptoms, serum thyroxine and TRAb, thyroid ultrasound and orbital computed tomography.

The chain joins TRBV28 to TRBJ2-7; TRBD2 agrees at 13 bases. The TCR was taken from a woman aged 60-75 years with Graves' ophthalmopathy. The source material was blood. This CDR3 reads CASSSGLAGTWSEQYF. For the CDR3, the DNA is TGTGCCAGCAGTTCGGGACTAGCGGGAACTTGGAGCGAGCAGTACTTC.